The 4 T cell receptor beta chains given below trace back to one sample, sequenced in a study of early T cells in non-severe SARS-CoV-2 infection. TCRdb reprocessed the 5' RACE reads with MiXCR, giving one entry per CDR3 protein. This sample yields approximately 23,000 distinct CDR3 sequences, of which about 4.5% are seen a single time; 4.5% to 7% belongs to the top ten. The sequencing sample was made of whole blood. The receptor set was obtained from an adult who was a healthcare worker with PCR-confirmed SARS-CoV-2 infection or an uninfected control (not recorded which).

Only a few counts were recorded for this clonotype. This sequence joins TRBV11-3 and TRBJ2-1; 10 bases are shared with TRBD2. After removal of 3 bases from V and 3 bases from J, the junction contained 5 bases not matched to a gene. CDR3 length equals 16 residues. CDR1 SGHNT and CDR2 YENEEA come from the germline V gene. CDR3 in DNA: TGTGCCAGCAGCTTTTCTAGGACTAGCGGCTACAATGAGCAGTTCTTC. Translation: CASSFSRTSGYNEQFF.

This clonotype was picked up many times. The chain uses TRBV7-9 and TRBJ1-1; maybe TRBD1 (5 bases). Germline values: CDR1 SEHNR, CDR2 FQNEAQ (reference sequence). The CDR3 is made up of 17 amino acids. With 5 bases removed from V and 4 bases from J, the gap between germline ends came to 23 bases. Here the CDR3 reads CASSHFPTLQGGTEAFF. The DNA of the CDR3 is TGTGCCAGCAGCCACTTTCCGACCCTGCAGGGCGGCACTGAAGCTTTCTTT.

This clonotype was found many times. The rearrangement links TRBV20-1 to TRBJ2-1; weak D call: TRBD2 (7 bases). CDR1 and CDR2 (germline): DFQATT, SNEGSKA (reference sequence). This CDR3 is built from 16 residues. Trimming took 3 bases from V and 6 from J, leaving 21 bases between them. Here the CDR3 reads CSARTGMGGGANEQFF. The CDR3 DNA sequence: TGCAGTGCTAGGACCGGAATGGGAGGGGGGGCCAATGAGCAGTTCTTC.

This clonotype is labeled medium-sized (0.01 to 0.1%). The chain recombines TRBV7-8 with TRBJ2-5; no firm D call. V lost 1 base and J 1 base, leaving 13 bases between the germline ends. The CDR3 is 16 amino acids. Germline V gene sequence: CDR1 SGHVS, CDR2 FQNEAQ. CDR3 in DNA: TGTGCCAGCAGCTTAGATGCCTGGGGTGCCCAAGAGACCCAGTACTTC. Translating gives CASSLDAWGAQETQYF.